The rows below give T cell receptor beta chains drawn from one sample of a study of cytomegalovirus exposure and HLA in healthy donors. Sequencing was performed with immunoSEQ multiplex PCR; in TCRdb, only in-frame clones are kept and a portion is missing. Here the sample spans roughly 160,000 clones, approximately 76% being singletons. The sample comprised PBMCs. The receptor source for this set is a man in his 60s in good health and CMV-seronegative. The CDR3 runs from the conserved cysteine through the conserved F or W. Fields, in order: J gene, D gene, V gene, clone size, CDR3 DNA, CDR3 protein. D genes are given only for firm matches. Clone size appears in some rows only: once, few, many, or a class for an expanded clone.

>TRBJ1-5|TRBD1|TRBV6-1|.
TGTGCCAGCAGTGACTCCGGGACAGGGGATCAGCCCCAGCATTTT
CASSDSGTGDQPQHF
>TRBJ1-3|.|TRBV23-1|once
TGCGCCAGCAGTCAATCGGGCTCAGGGGGAAACACCATATATTTT
CASSQSGSGGNTIYF
>TRBJ2-7|TRBD1|TRBV28|.
TGTGCCAGCAGTTCACCGGGACAGAGCTACGAGCAGTACTTC
CASSSPGQSYEQYF
>TRBJ2-1|TRBD2|TRBV5-4|.
TGTGCCAGCAGCTTGTTGGAGCGGGAGTACGACAATGAGCAGTTCTTC
CASSLLEREYDNEQFF
>TRBJ2-3|TRBD2|TRBV11-2|.
TGTGCCAGCAGCTTAGATCGGGCGGGGGTCGGAACAGATACGCAGTATTTT
CASSLDRAGVGTDTQYF
>TRBJ2-7|.|TRBV27|.
TGTGCCAGCAGTTTGCGGCCGGACAGCTACGAGCAGTACTTC
CASSLRPDSYEQYF
>TRBJ1-5|TRBD1|TRBV15|few
TGTGCCACCAGCAGGCGACAGGGGGCCCTGCGCAATCAGCCCCAGCATTTT
CATSRRQGALRNQPQHF
>TRBJ2-2|TRBD2|TRBV7-9|.
TGTTCCAGCAGCCTTAGCGGGGGAGTTAACACCGGGGAGCTGTTTTTT
CSSSLSGGVNTGELFF
>TRBJ1-2|.|TRBV5-1|.
TGCGCCAGCAGCTTGGAGGGTCGGGGCTATGGCTACACCTTC
CASSLEGRGYGYTF
>TRBJ1-1|.|TRBV10-3|.
TGTGCCATCAGTGAGTTGGGGAGGGGGGACACTGAAGCTTTCTTT
CAISELGRGDTEAFF
>TRBJ1-1|.|TRBV28|.
TGTGCCAGCATCGGGGTGGTGAACACTGAAGCTTTCTTT
CASIGVVNTEAFF
>TRBJ1-4|TRBD1|TRBV5-1|.
TGCGCCAGCAGCTTTGGGACAGGGAACGAAAAACTGTTTTTT
CASSFGTGNEKLFF
>TRBJ1-5|.|TRBV27|.
TGTGCCACCTCACGTGGCAGCAATCAGCCCCAGCATTTT
CATSRGSNQPQHF
>TRBJ2-1|.|TRBV9|.
TGTGCCAGCAGCGCGCTCGACCCTTGGGGAGCTAGTGAGCAGTTCTTC
CASSALDPWGASEQFF
>TRBJ1-1|.|TRBV14|few
TGTGCCAGCAGCCCCAGTGCGGGGGGCTATACTGAAGCTTTCTTT
CASSPSAGGYTEAFF
>TRBJ2-7|TRBD2|TRBV7-2|.
TGTGCCAGCAGCTTGGGACTAGCGGGCCACGAGCAGTACTTC
CASSLGLAGHEQYF
>TRBJ2-3|.|TRBV7-2|.
TGTGCCGGCGGACAGTCCACAGATACGCAGTATTTT
CAGGQSTDTQYF
>TRBJ2-1|.|TRBV6-5|.
TGTGCCAGCAGTCTTAGATGGTCCTACAATGAGCAGTTCTTC
CASSLRWSYNEQFF
>TRBJ2-3|.|TRBV7-7|few
TGTGCCAGCAGCTTCCAAGCCGGAGATACGCAGTATTTT
CASSFQAGDTQYF
>TRBJ1-3|.|TRBV5-1|.
TGCGCCAGCAGCGGGGGAGGGTCCCGAAACACCATATATTTT
CASSGGGSRNTIYF
>TRBJ2-2|TRBD2|TRBV7-2|few
TGTGCCAGCAGTTTGGGGGCCGCTAGCGGGATCGGGGAGCTGTTTTTT
CASSLGAASGIGELFF
>TRBJ1-2|TRBD1|TRBV7-8|.
TGTGCCAGCAGCCCCCCCTCCAGGGGGGACTATGGCTACACCTTC
CASSPPSRGDYGYTF
>TRBJ1-3|TRBD1|TRBV6-5|.
TGTGCCAGCAGCCAAGGGGGCGCCTCTGGAAACACCATATATTTT
CASSQGGASGNTIYF
>TRBJ2-2|TRBD1|TRBV9|.
TGTGCCAGCAGCCCACCGACAGGGCCGGGCACCGGGGAGCTGTTTTTT
CASSPPTGPGTGELFF
>TRBJ2-3|.|TRBV29-1|.
TGCAGCGTTGCCGGGACAGCGGGGGGCACAGATACGCAGTATTTT
CSVAGTAGGTDTQYF
>TRBJ1-3|TRBD1|TRBV5-1|few
TGCGCCAGCAGCTTCCTTACGGGACAGGGGGTCGGAAACACCATATATTTT
CASSFLTGQGVGNTIYF
>TRBJ1-6|TRBD1|TRBV11-2|once
TGTGCCAGCAGCTTTCTACAGGGGACAGCAGTAACCCTCCACTTT
CASSFLQGTAVTLHF
>TRBJ1-4|.|TRBV5-1|.
TGCGCCAGCAGCTTGGCAGGGCCTTTAAGTGAAAAACTGTTTTTT
CASSLAGPLSEKLFF
>TRBJ1-2|TRBD1|TRBV6-5|.
TGTGCCAGCAGTTTAGACAGGGCTGAGTCTGGCTACACCTTC
CASSLDRAESGYTF
>TRBJ1-4|TRBD1|TRBV27|.
TGTGCCAGCAGATACAGGGGCGATAATGAAAAACTGTTTTTT
CASRYRGDNEKLFF
>TRBJ2-7|TRBD2|TRBV27|.
TGTGCCAGCAGTCCGAAGCCGGGACTAGCGGGAGTAGGCGAGCAGTACTTC
CASSPKPGLAGVGEQYF
>TRBJ2-1|TRBD2|TRBV10-2|.
TGCGCCAGCAGACTAGCGGGAGATGGTGAGCAGTTCTTC
CASRLAGDGEQFF
>TRBJ2-5|TRBD1|TRBV7-7|few
TGTGCCAGCAGCACACCGGGACAGGGAGGGGAGACCCAGTACTTC
CASSTPGQGGETQYF
>TRBJ1-2|TRBD1|TRBV28|.
TGTGCCAGCACTCCGGGACAGATATCCTATGGCTACACCTTC
CASTPGQISYGYTF
>TRBJ2-6|.|TRBV7-3|.
TGTGCCAGCCCCTCAGGGAGGCTGGGGTTGGCCTCTGGGGCCAACGTCCTGACTTTC
CASPSGRLGLASGANVLTF
>TRBJ2-2|TRBD1|TRBV2|.
TGTGCCAGCAGTGTGACAGGGCGGGACACCGGGGAGCTGTTTTTT
CASSVTGRDTGELFF
>TRBJ1-1|.|TRBV6-1|.
TGTGCCAGCAGTGATACAGGGTTGGGGAACACTGAAGCTTTCTTT
CASSDTGLGNTEAFF
>TRBJ1-2|.|TRBV21-1|.
TGTGCCAGCATGAAGCAGGGAAACTATGGCTACACCTTC
CASMKQGNYGYTF
>TRBJ2-1|.|TRBV5-1|.
TGCGCCAGCAGGGTACTTGGAGGTCTATCCGATGAGCAGTTCTTC
CASRVLGGLSDEQFF
>TRBJ2-7|.|TRBV7-9|.
TGTGCCAGCAGCTCAGATTACGAGCAGTACTTC
CASSSDYEQYF
>TRBJ1-6|TRBD1|TRBV7-9|.
TGTGCCAGCAGCTCACAGGGGTCCCCCCTCCACTTT
CASSSQGSPLHF
>TRBJ1-2|.|TRBV7-6|once
TGTGCCAGCAGCTTAGGGGGCCCCCGCGGGGGGGGGTCGCGTGGCTACACCTTC
CASSLGGPRGGGSRGYTF
>TRBJ2-3|TRBD1|TRBV5-1|few
TGCGCCAGCAGCCTGAGACAGGGGGAAGATACGCAGTATTTT
CASSLRQGEDTQYF
>TRBJ2-7|TRBD2|TRBV7-3|.
TGTGCCAGCAGCTTAACGGGGGGGACCTACGAGCAGTACTTC
CASSLTGGTYEQYF